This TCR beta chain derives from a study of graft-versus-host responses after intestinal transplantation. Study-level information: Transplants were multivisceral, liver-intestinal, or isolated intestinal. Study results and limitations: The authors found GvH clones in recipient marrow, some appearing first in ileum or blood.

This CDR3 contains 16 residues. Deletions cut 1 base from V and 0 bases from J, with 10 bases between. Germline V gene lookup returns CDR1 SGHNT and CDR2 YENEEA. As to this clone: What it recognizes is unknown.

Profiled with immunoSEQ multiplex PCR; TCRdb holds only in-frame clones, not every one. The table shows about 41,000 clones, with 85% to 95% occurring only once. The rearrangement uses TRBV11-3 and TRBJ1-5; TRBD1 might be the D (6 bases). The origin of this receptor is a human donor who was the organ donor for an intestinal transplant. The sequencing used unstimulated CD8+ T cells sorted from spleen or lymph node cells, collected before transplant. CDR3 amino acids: CASSLGGQHSNQPQHF. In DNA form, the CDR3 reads TGTGCCAGCAGCTTAGGTGGACAGCATAGCAATCAGCCCCAGCATTTT.